The 21 T cell receptor beta chains below were found in one sample sequenced in a study of T cells after yellow fever vaccination. TCRdb analysed the 5' RACE reads with MiXCR anew, one entry per CDR3 protein. Among tens of thousands of distinct CDR3 sequences listed, 6% to 8.5% were seen once. Source: PBMCs, either bulk or a sorted T-cell subset (CD4+, CD8+, memory, or dextramer-sorted; not recorded which), taken on the day of the first yellow fever vaccination. These TCRs come from a man aged 18 to 29 who received the YFV17D yellow fever vaccine.

This clonotype was observed many times. J is TRBJ1-5 and V is TRBV2; tentatively, D is TRBD1 (5 bases). Germline values: CDR1 SNHLY, CDR2 FYNNEI. The CDR3 is 14 residues long. The ends were cut back, 4 bases at V and 3 bases at J, with 10 bases in the middle. CDR3: CASSVLGDNQPQHF. The DNA for the CDR3 is TGTGCCAGCAGTGTTTTAGGGGACAATCAGCCCCAGCATTTT.

This clonotype was recorded at least ten times. The chain recombines TRBV29-1 with TRBJ1-1, with D perhaps TRBD1 (6 bases). CDR3 length equals 15 residues. Trimming left V 3 bases short and J 1 base short, with 15 bases between. Germline-derived CDR1 and CDR2 are SQVTM and ANQGSEA. The CDR3 bases are TGCAGCGTTGACTCTCGGGGGGCCGCGAACACTGAAGCTTTCTTT. Translating it yields CSVDSRGAANTEAFF.

This clonotype was seen repeatedly, ten times or more. The chain recombines TRBV2 with TRBJ1-5; a possible D gene is TRBD1 (5 bases). Trimming stripped 6 bases from V and 0 bases from J, with 9 bases between. The CDR3 contains 14 residues. Germline V gene data show CDR1 as SNHLY and CDR2 as FYNNEI. CDR3 nucleotide sequence: TGTGCCAGCAGCCCCGACAGTAGCAATCAGCCCCAGCATTTT. Encoded protein: CASSPDSSNQPQHF.

This clonotype was recorded many times. This sequence joins TRBV20-1 and TRBJ2-1; 10 nucleotides line up with TRBD1. This CDR3 is 15 amino acids long. The germline V gene has CDR1 DFQATT and CDR2 SNEGSKA (reference sequence). Trimming cost V 3 bases and J 7 bases; bases outside gene matches: 9. The CDR3 reads CSASYPGQGRNEQFF. DNA of the CDR3: TGCAGTGCTAGTTACCCGGGACAGGGGCGAAATGAGCAGTTCTTC.

This clonotype has a count of ten or more. This chain joins TRBV4-3 and TRBJ2-3; 7 bases match TRBD1. The V and J ends lost 0 bases and 3 bases, in that order; junction bases with no gene match: 6. CDR1 LGHNA and CDR2 YSLEER come from the germline V gene. This CDR3 is 16 amino acids long. CDR3 DNA: TGCGCCAGCAGCCAAGACGGGACAGACTTTACAGATACGCAGTATTTT. Its translation: CASSQDGTDFTDTQYF.

This clonotype was seen more than once but under ten times. This chain's CDR3 is CASSQDRDRETQYF. Here the CDR3 DNA reads TGCGCCAGCAGCCAAGATCGGGATAGGGAGACCCAGTACTTC. V gene TRBV4-3 combines with J gene TRBJ2-5; TRBD2 is a possible D gene (5 bases). The CDR3 runs 14 residues. V lost 0 bases and J 5 bases, leaving 10 bases between the germline ends. Germline V CDR1 and CDR2: LGHNA, YSLEER.

There are a few counts of this clonotype. This sequence joins TRBV3-1 and TRBJ2-7; 8 bases align to TRBD1. With V trimmed by 6 bases and J by 10 bases, 14 bases remained unmatched. Germline V gives CDR1 LGHDT, CDR2 YNNKEL (reference sequence). The CDR3 contains 14 residues. The CDR3: CASSLDTGTGKQYF. The DNA of the CDR3 is TGTGCCAGCAGTCTCGATACCGGGACAGGCAAACAGTACTTC.

V usage is TRBV6-5 and J usage is TRBJ1-2, with a possible D match to TRBD1 (6 bases). CDR3 length: 14 residues. V lost 3 bases to trimming and J lost 2 bases, with 10 bases between them. Germline V lookup: CDR1 MNHEY, CDR2 SVGAGI. In DNA, the CDR3 is TGTGCCAGCAGTTATGTCAGGGGCAACTATGGCTACACCTTC. It yields the protein CASSYVRGNYGYTF.

The V gene is TRBV5-4, the J gene TRBJ2-3; 9 bases line up with TRBD2. CDR3 length: 15 amino acids. Germline CDR1 is SGHNT and CDR2 is YYREEE (reference sequence). J lost 4 bases, V lost 0 bases, and 3 bases had no gene match. CDR3 residues: CASSLVGGGADTQYF. The DNA of the CDR3 is TGTGCCAGCAGCTTGGTCGGCGGGGGGGCAGATACGCAGTATTTT. The variable domain in full, with the rest retrieved from reference TRBV5-4 and TRBJ2-3, is ETGVTQSPTHLIKTRGQQVTLRCSSQSGHNTVSWYQQALGQGPQFIFQYYREEENGRGNFPPRFSGLQFPNYSSELNVNALELDDSALYLCASSLVGGGADTQYFGPGTRLTVL.

This clonotype was seen a handful of times. The chain links TRBV7-2 to TRBJ1-6; a possible D gene is TRBD1 (5 bases). The CDR3 is made up of 14 amino acids. CDR1 SGHTA and CDR2 FQGNSA come from the germline V gene. Trimming left V 1 base short and J 6 bases short, with 7 bases between. The CDR3: CASSLGQTNSPLHF. In nucleotides, the CDR3 is TGTGCCAGCAGCTTAGGACAGACTAATTCACCCCTCCACTTT.

This clonotype was observed at least ten times. The rearrangement links TRBV20-1 to TRBJ1-1; D is perhaps TRBD1 (5 bases). CDR1 and CDR2 from the germline V gene are DFQATT and SNEGSKA (reference sequence). CDR3 length: 15 residues. V shed 1 base and J shed 3 bases, with 15 bases lying between them. CDR3 residues: CSARAPDSTHTEAFF. The CDR3 bases are TGCAGTGCTAGAGCCCCCGACAGTACTCACACTGAAGCTTTCTTT.

This clonotype showed up just a few times. This sequence joins TRBV3-1 and TRBJ1-2; TRBD1 matches at 12 bases. Looked up from germline, CDR1 is LGHDT and CDR2 is YNNKEL (reference sequence). V gave up 4 bases and J gave up 7 bases; unmatched junction bases: 4. CDR3 size: 14 residues. CDR3 sequence (DNA): TGTGCCAGCAGCCCGGGACAGGGGGCGGTTGGCTACACCTTC. Translation gives CASSPGQGAVGYTF.

This clonotype showed up many times. The V and J genes are TRBV5-5 and TRBJ2-1; 7 bases map to TRBD2. With 4 bases clipped from V and 8 bases from J, the junction kept 9 bases outside the gene matches. The CDR3 loop spans 14 amino acids. Germline V gene data show CDR1 as SGHKS and CDR2 as YYEKEE (reference sequence). CDR3: CASSPVTSIHEQFF. CDR3 sequence (DNA): TGTGCCAGCAGCCCCGTGACTAGCATCCATGAGCAGTTCTTC.

This clonotype was observed at least ten times. This chain connects TRBV7-6 to TRBJ2-4; D perhaps matches TRBD1 (6 bases). The length of the CDR3 is 19 residues. Trimming took 2 bases from V and 0 from J, leaving 20 bases between them. Germline V gene data show CDR1 as SGHVS and CDR2 as FNYEAQ. CDR3 coding DNA: TGTGCCAGCAGCTTAATCAGCAGGGGTCAGGGTTCAGCCAAAAACATTCAGTACTTC. The encoded protein is CASSLISRGQGSAKNIQYF. Complete variable domain (other parts from reference TRBV7-6 and TRBJ2-4): GAGVSQSPRYKVTKRGQDVALRCDPISGHVSLYWYRQALGQGPEFLTYFNYEAQQDKSGLPNDRFSAERPEGSISTLTIQRTEQRDSAMYRCASSLISRGQGSAKNIQYFGAGTRLSVL.

This clonotype was seen many times. This sequence joins TRBV28 and TRBJ1-5, with D tentatively TRBD1 (6 bases). The CDR3 runs to 14 residues. Trimming took off 4 bases at V and 6 bases at J, with 13 bases between the two ends. CDR1 and CDR2 from the germline V gene are MDHEN and SYDVKM. The CDR3 bases are TGTGCCAGCAGTTCCCCGGGGGCGGGTCAGCCCCAGCATTTT. This translates into CASSSPGAGQPQHF.

To note about this clonotype: This may be a read error, as it is one base from a much larger clone. The chain couples TRBV29-1 to TRBJ1-2; D is undetermined. The CDR3 runs 11 residues. Trimming pared 4 bases from V and 8 bases from J, leaving 11 bases between. CDR1 and CDR2 from the germline V gene are SQVTM and ANQGSEA. The CDR3 here is CSVAAETGYTF. The CDR3 DNA reads TGCAGCGTTGCCGCTGAAACCGGCTACACCTTC.

A note on this clonotype: At one end the junction does not follow the germline gene, possibly because of a read error. The CDR3 nucleotides are TGTGCCACCAGCCTTCGGACAGACAACACAGATACGCAGTATTTT. Translation: CATSLRTDNTDTQYF. J is TRBJ2-3 and V is TRBV3-1; a weak D match, TRBD1 (6 bases). Germline assignment: CDR1 LGHDT and CDR2 YNNKEL (reference sequence). The CDR3 contains 15 residues.

This clonotype was picked up many times. The V call is TRBV20-1, the J call TRBJ1-3, with unresolved D. Trimming took off 6 bases at V and 0 bases at J, with 18 bases between the two ends. This CDR3 comprises 16 residues. Germline V gives CDR1 DFQATT, CDR2 SNEGSKA (reference sequence). For the CDR3, the DNA is TGCAGTGCCTCACCCTTTCGACGTATCTCTGGAAACACCATATATTTT. This translates into CSASPFRRISGNTIYF.

The rearrangement uses TRBV30 and TRBJ1-5; D may be TRBD1 (5 bases). This CDR3 spans 17 amino acids. Trimming took off 0 bases at V and 1 base at J, with 16 bases between the two ends. Germline assignment: CDR1 GTSNPN and CDR2 SVGIG (reference sequence). The CDR3 here is CAWSVGRGGRSNQPQHF. DNA of the CDR3: TGTGCCTGGAGTGTAGGCCGCGGGGGTCGAAGCAATCAGCCCCAGCATTTT.

This clonotype was seen ten or more times. V and J are TRBV5-5 and TRBJ1-5, with a possible D match to TRBD1 (5 bases). Deletions cut 3 bases from V and 2 bases from J, with 18 bases between. The CDR3 has 17 amino acids. Germline-derived CDR1 and CDR2 are SGHKS and YYEKEE (reference sequence). The CDR3 DNA follows: TGTGCCAGCAGCTCCGGCCTGGCCAGGGAAGGCAATCAGCCCCAGCATTTT. It specifies CASSSGLAREGNQPQHF. The variable domain in full, completed from reference TRBV5-5 and TRBJ1-5, reads DAGVTQSPTHLIKTRGQQVTLRCSPISGHKSVSWYQQVLGQGPQFIFQYYEKEERGRGNFPDRFSARQFPNYSSELNVNALLLGDSALYLCASSSGLAREGNQPQHFGDGTRLSIL.

This clonotype was recorded many times. The chain carries TRBV10-3 and TRBJ2-1; D remains ambiguous. This CDR3 spans 15 amino acids. Germline assignment: CDR1 ENHRY and CDR2 SYGVKD. Trimming removed 2 bases at V and 5 bases at J, with 13 bases between. The CDR3 reads CAISEEVWEDNEQFF. CDR3 nucleotides: TGTGCCATCAGTGAGGAAGTGTGGGAAGACAATGAGCAGTTCTTC.